This is a list of T cell receptor beta chains from one sample in a study of identical twins. Each CDR3 protein is one row after TCRdb ran MiXCR on the 5' RACE reads. The profile covers around 240,000 distinct CDR3 sequences, with around 7% appearing a single time and 3.5% to 4% taken by the ten largest. The sample was also linked to a second study, of yellow fever vaccine responses in identical twins.

The sample was memory (CD45RO+) T cells sorted from blood. These receptors were obtained from a woman younger than 35 in good health. Both conserved end residues are part of each CDR3. The D gene is left open where the match is weak. The size of a clone is reported for some rows only, either as once, few or many, or as a class for expanded clones.

>TRBV12-3/TRBV12-4|TRBD1|TRBJ1-1|.|13
CASSRQGKTEAFF
TGTGCCAGCAGCCGACAGGGGAAGACTGAAGCTTTCTTT
>TRBV9|.|TRBJ1-5|.|13
CASSVGWGQPQHF
TGTGCCAGCAGCGTAGGGTGGGGGCAGCCCCAGCATTTT
>TRBV20-1|.|TRBJ2-5|.|14
CSATRGQLQETQYF
TGCAGTGCTACGCGGGGGCAACTACAAGAGACCCAGTACTTC
>TRBV10-3|TRBD2|TRBJ2-2|few|16
CAIEAGGPVLTGELFF
TGTGCCATCGAGGCGGGAGGGCCCGTCCTCACCGGGGAGCTGTTTTTT
>TRBV21-1|.|TRBJ2-2|many|16
CASSKTGQGATGELFF
TGTGCCAGCAGCAAGACGGGACAGGGGGCGACCGGGGAGCTGTTTTTT
>TRBV7-2|TRBD2|TRBJ2-3|many|16
CASSNLAGGSTDTQYF
TGTGCCAGCAGCAACTTAGCGGGGGGCAGCACAGATACGCAGTATTTT
>TRBV21-1|.|TRBJ2-2|.|17
CASSTAREGLSAGELFF
TGTGCCAGCAGCACGGCGAGGGAGGGTTTGAGCGCCGGGGAGCTGTTTTTT
>TRBV20-1|TRBD1|TRBJ2-1|many|14
CSATTGIGYNEQFF
TGCAGTGCCACGACAGGGATAGGCTACAATGAGCAGTTCTTC
>TRBV4-2|TRBD2|TRBJ2-3|few|14
CASSQDYGGGTQYF
TGTGCCAGCAGCCAAGATTATGGGGGAGGGACGCAGTATTTT
>TRBV4-1|.|TRBJ1-2|many|16
CASSHRGVRFGYGYTF
TGCGCCAGCAGCCATAGGGGGGTGCGCTTCGGCTATGGCTACACCTTC
>TRBV9|.|TRBJ1-6|few|16
CASSTTANMGNSPLHF
TGTGCCAGCAGCACGACCGCAAACATGGGTAATTCACCCCTCCACTTT
>TRBV7-2|.|TRBJ1-4|.|15
CASSPPWATNEKLFF
TGTGCCAGCAGCCCCCCCTGGGCAACTAATGAAAAACTGTTTTTT
>TRBV6-1|TRBD2|TRBJ2-3|few|14
CASRSGISTDTQYF
TGTGCCAGCAGGAGCGGGATAAGCACAGATACGCAGTATTTT
>TRBV10-3|.|TRBJ1-2|.|13
CAISVRGDYGYTF
TGTGCCATCAGTGTTCGAGGGGATTATGGCTACACCTTC
>TRBV10-3|.|TRBJ2-3|few|19
CAISGQGARAGRSTDTQYF
TGTGCCATCAGTGGCCAGGGGGCGAGAGCGGGACGAAGCACAGATACGCAGTATTTT
>TRBV4-2|TRBD2|TRBJ2-7|.|18
CASSQRLAGGYSPDEQYF
TGTGCCAGCAGCCAGCGACTAGCGGGAGGGTATTCCCCTGACGAGCAGTACTTC
>TRBV6-1|TRBD2|TRBJ2-5|few|14
CASTRGVEGETQYF
TGTGCCAGCACGCGGGGGGTCGAGGGTGAGACCCAGTACTTC
>TRBV25-1|.|TRBJ2-1|few|10
CAPPRGEQFF
TGTGCCCCCCCCCGGGGTGAGCAGTTCTTC
>TRBV12-3/TRBV12-4|.|TRBJ2-3|many|13
CASSFGETDTQYF
TGTGCCAGCAGTTTCGGAGAGACAGATACGCAGTATTTT
>TRBV3-1|.|TRBJ2-6|many|15
CASSRGGTGANVLTF
TGTGCCAGCAGCCGAGGCGGGACTGGGGCCAACGTCCTGACTTTC
>TRBV12-3/TRBV12-4|.|TRBJ2-3|.|18
CASSSGFGVYHSIDTQYF
TGTGCCAGCAGTTCCGGTTTTGGGGTTTACCATTCGATAGATACGCAGTATTTT
>TRBV5-1|TRBD1|TRBJ1-2|many|14
CASSLEGQGYGYTF
TGCGCCAGCAGCTTGGAGGGACAGGGCTATGGCTACACCTTC
>TRBV27|TRBD2|TRBJ2-1|few|15
CASSPPSSLGTSRFF
TGTGCCAGCAGTCCGCCCAGCAGTCTCGGGACTAGTAGGTTCTTC
>TRBV6-1|.|TRBJ2-3|few|14
CASSEDVLGYTQYF
TGTGCCAGCAGTGAAGATGTGTTGGGTTATACGCAGTATTTT
>TRBV6-5|.|TRBJ2-3|.|18
CASSYRNRDPLMEDTQYF
TGTGCCAGCAGTTACCGGAATCGGGACCCCCTCATGGAAGATACGCAGTATTTT
>TRBV10-3|TRBD1|TRBJ1-1|.|13
CAIRDRGGTEAFF
TGTGCCATCAGGGACAGGGGAGGCACTGAAGCTTTCTTT
>TRBV3-1|.|TRBJ1-2|.|16
CASSPLTGGAGLGYTF
TGTGCCAGCAGCCCCTTAACCGGGGGCGCAGGTCTTGGCTACACCTTC
>TRBV2|.|TRBJ2-7|.|18
CASTVTGITRVNPYEQYF
TGTGCCAGCACCGTGACCGGGATAACACGCGTCAACCCCTACGAGCAGTACTTC
>TRBV11-2|TRBD2|TRBJ2-7|many|14
CASSPEGLVYEQYF
TGTGCCAGCAGCCCCGAGGGACTAGTGTACGAGCAGTACTTC
>TRBV28|.|TRBJ1-1|.|15
CASGPQGPKNTEAFF
TGTGCCAGCGGGCCCCAGGGGCCCAAGAACACTGAAGCTTTCTTT
>TRBV10-3|.|TRBJ1-3|many|14
CAIMRDGSGNTIYF
TGTGCCATCATGAGGGACGGCTCTGGAAACACCATATATTTT
>TRBV5-1|TRBD1|TRBJ2-7|many|14
CASTNRTGGYEQYF
TGCGCCAGCACCAACCGGACAGGGGGCTACGAGCAGTACTTC
>TRBV27|.|TRBJ2-3|.|16
CASSLSRSHTTDTQYF
TGTGCCAGCAGTTTATCGCGGAGTCACACCACAGATACGCAGTATTTT
>TRBV20-1|.|TRBJ2-2|.|13
CSATVVNTGELFF
TGCAGTGCTACGGTGGTAAACACCGGGGAGCTGTTTTTT
>TRBV7-3|.|TRBJ2-5|.|14
CASSLNPAGETQYF
TGTGCCAGCAGCTTAAATCCGGCGGGAGAGACCCAGTACTTC
>TRBV28|.|TRBJ1-1|many|15
CASRSVKRGDTEAFF
TGTGCCAGCAGGTCGGTAAAAAGGGGGGACACTGAAGCTTTCTTT
>TRBV2|.|TRBJ2-2|.|16
CASRTKASANTGELFF
TGTGCCAGCAGAACGAAGGCTAGCGCTAACACCGGGGAGCTGTTTTTT
>TRBV20-1|.|TRBJ2-5|few|11
CSVHFQETQYF
TGCAGTGTCCACTTCCAAGAGACCCAGTACTTC
>TRBV6-2/TRBV6-3|.|TRBJ2-1|few|14
CASSYRGAHNEQFF
TGTGCCAGCAGTTACAGGGGGGCCCACAATGAGCAGTTCTTC
>TRBV18|.|TRBJ2-3|few|14
CASFARESTDTQYF
TGTGCCAGCTTCGCTAGGGAGAGCACAGATACGCAGTATTTT
>TRBV7-3|.|TRBJ2-3|many|15
CASSLGRLDSDTQYF
TGTGCCAGCAGCTTAGGTAGATTGGATTCAGATACGCAGTATTTT
>TRBV29-1|.|TRBJ2-7|many|15
CSVEGRKERTYEQYF
TGCAGCGTTGAAGGCAGGAAAGAACGGACCTACGAGCAGTACTTC
>TRBV6-5|TRBD1|TRBJ2-6|.|19
CASNSPSGTGPSGANVLTF
TGTGCCAGCAATTCGCCTTCGGGGACAGGCCCCTCTGGGGCCAACGTCCTGACTTTC
>TRBV4-2|TRBD2|TRBJ2-1|many|16
CASSQQPAGIYNEQFF
TGTGCCAGCAGCCAACAGCCAGCGGGAATATACAATGAGCAGTTCTTC
>TRBV12-3/TRBV12-4|.|TRBJ1-1|many|13
CASSFGGDTEAFF
TGTGCCAGCAGTTTCGGAGGGGACACTGAAGCTTTCTTT
>TRBV25-1|.|TRBJ2-5|few|13
CASSDGLQETQYF
TGTGCCAGCAGTGACGGGTTACAAGAGACCCAGTACTTC
>TRBV9|.|TRBJ2-1|.|14
CASSPPSLVGEQFF
TGTGCCAGCAGCCCACCCTCACTAGTTGGTGAGCAGTTCTTC
>TRBV13|TRBD2|TRBJ2-1|few|14
CASSFIAGYNEQFF
TGTGCCAGCAGCTTCATAGCGGGTTACAATGAGCAGTTCTTC
>TRBV9|.|TRBJ2-3|few|14
CASSVTGLADTQYF
TGTGCCAGCAGCGTTACAGGGCTCGCAGATACGCAGTATTTT
>TRBV5-1|.|TRBJ1-2|.|18
CASTKGQNPSIANYGYTF
TGCGCCAGTACGAAAGGACAGAACCCTTCCATTGCTAACTATGGCTACACCTTC
>TRBV11-2|TRBD2|TRBJ2-2|.|15
CASRSSGIHTGELFF
TGTGCCAGCAGATCTAGCGGGATACACACCGGGGAGCTGTTTTTT
>TRBV20-1|.|TRBJ2-3|.|15
CSASLLAVSTDTQYF
TGCAGTGCTAGTTTGTTAGCGGTTAGCACAGATACGCAGTATTTT